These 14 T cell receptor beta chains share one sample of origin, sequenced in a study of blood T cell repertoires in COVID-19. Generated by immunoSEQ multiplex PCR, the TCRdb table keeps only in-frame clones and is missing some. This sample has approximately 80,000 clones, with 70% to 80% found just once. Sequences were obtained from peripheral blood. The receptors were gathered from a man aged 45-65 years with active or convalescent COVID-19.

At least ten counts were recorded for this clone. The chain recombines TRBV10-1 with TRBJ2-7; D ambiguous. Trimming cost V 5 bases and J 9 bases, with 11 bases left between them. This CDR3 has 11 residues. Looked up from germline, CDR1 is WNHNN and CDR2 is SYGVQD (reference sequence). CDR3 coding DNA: TGCGCCAGCAGTCGAGCCCTCGGGCAGTACTTC. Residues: CASSRALGQYF.

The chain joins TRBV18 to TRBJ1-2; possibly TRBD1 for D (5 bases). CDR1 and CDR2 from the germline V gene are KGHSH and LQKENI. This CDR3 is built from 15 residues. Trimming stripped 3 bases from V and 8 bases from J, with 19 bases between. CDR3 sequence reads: CASSPLQDPSAGYTF. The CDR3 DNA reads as TGTGCCAGCTCACCTCTACAGGACCCCTCAGCCGGCTACACCTTC.

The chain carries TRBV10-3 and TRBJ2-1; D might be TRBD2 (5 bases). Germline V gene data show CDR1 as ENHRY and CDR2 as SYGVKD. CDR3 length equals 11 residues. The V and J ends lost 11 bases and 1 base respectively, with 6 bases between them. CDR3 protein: CACGSYNEQFF. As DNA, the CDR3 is TGTGCCTGCGGGTCCTACAATGAGCAGTTCTTC.

In DNA, the CDR3 is TGTGCTAGTGGTTCGGCCAGGGATCAGCCCCAGCATTTT. Amino acids: CASGSARDQPQHF. V gene TRBV12-5 combines with J gene TRBJ1-5, with D possibly being TRBD1 (5 bases). The CDR3 contains 13 residues. V was clipped by 4 bases and J by 5 bases, with 9 bases between them. Germline V gene lookup returns CDR1 LGHNT and CDR2 FRNRAP.

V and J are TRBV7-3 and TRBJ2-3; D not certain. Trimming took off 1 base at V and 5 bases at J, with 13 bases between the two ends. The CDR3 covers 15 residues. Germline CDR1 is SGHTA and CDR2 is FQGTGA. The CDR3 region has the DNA TGTGCCAGCAGCTTAAGACCACCGGGTCTAGATACGCAGTATTTT. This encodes CASSLRPPGLDTQYF.

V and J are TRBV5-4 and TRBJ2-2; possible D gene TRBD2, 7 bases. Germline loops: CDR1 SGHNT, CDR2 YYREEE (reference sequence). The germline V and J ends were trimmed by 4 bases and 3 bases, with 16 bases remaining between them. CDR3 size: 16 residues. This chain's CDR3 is CASSKGGGRDTGELFF. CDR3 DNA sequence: TGTGCCAGCAGCAAAGGGGGGGGCCGCGACACCGGGGAGCTGTTTTTT.

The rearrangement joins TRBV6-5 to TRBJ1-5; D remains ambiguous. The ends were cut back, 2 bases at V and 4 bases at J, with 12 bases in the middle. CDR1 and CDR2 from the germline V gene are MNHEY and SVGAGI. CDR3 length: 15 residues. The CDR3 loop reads CASSYAAGGNQPQHF. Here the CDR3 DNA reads TGTGCCAGCAGTTACGCCGCCGGCGGAAATCAGCCCCAGCATTTT.

The CDR3: CASSLAGGGYKNIQYF. The CDR3 nucleotides read TGTGCCAGCAGTTTAGCGGGGGGCGGTTACAAAAACATTCAGTACTTC. The gene calls are TRBV28 and TRBJ2-4; 8 bases fit TRBD2. CDR1 MDHEN and CDR2 SYDVKM come from the germline V gene. The V segment lost 2 bases and the J segment 3 bases; nucleotides outside the gene matches: 6. The CDR3 loop spans 16 amino acids.

In DNA, the CDR3 is TGTGCCAGTAGTTTGGGACTGGCGGGAAACACCATATATTTT. It translates to CASSLGLAGNTIYF. The chain employs TRBV19 and TRBJ1-3; weak D call: TRBD1 (5 bases). CDR1 and CDR2 from the germline V gene are LNHDA and SQIVND (reference sequence). The CDR3 is 14 amino acids. V was pared by 5 bases and J by 4 bases, with 12 bases between.

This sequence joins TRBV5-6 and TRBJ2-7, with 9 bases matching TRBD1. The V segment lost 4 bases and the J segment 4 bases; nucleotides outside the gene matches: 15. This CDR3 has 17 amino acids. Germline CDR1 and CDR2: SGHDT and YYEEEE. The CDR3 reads CASSQFGGLQGAYEQYF. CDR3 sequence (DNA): TGTGCCAGCAGCCAGTTTGGGGGTTTACAGGGGGCGTACGAGCAGTACTTC.

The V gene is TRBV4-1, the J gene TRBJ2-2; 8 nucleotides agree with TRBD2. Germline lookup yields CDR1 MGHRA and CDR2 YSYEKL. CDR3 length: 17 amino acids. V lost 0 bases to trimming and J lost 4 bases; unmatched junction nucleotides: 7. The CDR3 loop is CASSQDPVAGFTGELFF. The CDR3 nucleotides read TGCGCCAGCAGCCAAGATCCAGTAGCGGGGTTCACCGGGGAGCTGTTTTTT.

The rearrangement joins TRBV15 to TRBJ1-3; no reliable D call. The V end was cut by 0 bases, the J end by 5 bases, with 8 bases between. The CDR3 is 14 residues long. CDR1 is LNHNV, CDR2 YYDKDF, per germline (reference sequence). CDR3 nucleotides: TGTGCCACCAGCAGAGATCAGACAAGAAACACCATATATTTT. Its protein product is CATSRDQTRNTIYF.

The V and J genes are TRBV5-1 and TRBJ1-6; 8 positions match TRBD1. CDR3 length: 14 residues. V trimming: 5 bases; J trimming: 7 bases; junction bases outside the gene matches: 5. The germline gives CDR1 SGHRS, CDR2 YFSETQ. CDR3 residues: CASRLTGGNSPLHF. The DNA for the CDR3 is TGCGCCAGCAGACTCACAGGGGGAAATTCACCCCTCCACTTT.

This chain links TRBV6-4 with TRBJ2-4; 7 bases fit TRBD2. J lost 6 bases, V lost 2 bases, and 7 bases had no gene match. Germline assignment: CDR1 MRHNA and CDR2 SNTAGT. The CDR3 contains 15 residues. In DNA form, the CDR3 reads TGTGCCAGCAGTGACCCGAGGACTAGTCGAAACATTCAGTACTTC. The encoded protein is CASSDPRTSRNIQYF.